This TCR beta chain was obtained from a study of cytomegalovirus exposure and HLA in healthy donors. General study points: Relative to the approximately 680-donor mean, N-insertions were reportedly fewer in an Asian-associated ancestry cluster in a later analysis. Per a prior analysis, the majority of TCR beta V segments were productive roughly 87% or roughly 30% of the time. The analysis excluded some indistinguishable V segments, including TRBV6-2 and TRBV6-3. Available immune exposure information covered CMV serostatus only.

The primer mix had 60 Vbeta and 13 Jbeta primers. Sequenced by immunoSEQ multiplex PCR; TCRdb stores in-frame clones only, minus some. The sample shows about 190,000 clones, approximately 79% of them seen only once. Looked up from germline, CDR1 is SGHTA and CDR2 is FQGNSA. Losses at the gene ends were 1 base for V and 4 bases for J; bases not matched to a gene: 4. The CDR3 runs to 15 residues. This clone was seen only once. Its target is not known. J is TRBJ2-1 and V is TRBV7-2, with 7 bases lining up with TRBD2. This TCR derives from a man aged 35 to 55 in good health and CMV-seropositive. Sequenced input: PBMCs. The CDR3 spells CASSLEIGGYNEQFF. In nucleotides, the CDR3 is TGTGCCAGCAGCTTAGAGATCGGGGGGTACAATGAGCAGTTCTTC.